This T cell receptor (beta chain) was documented in a study of T-cell reconstitution after alpha-beta-depleted transplantation in children. Notes on the study in general: There were reportedly several hundred expanded graft clones from which alpha-beta T cells came about two months after transplant. Newly generated T cells supplied most T-cell counts and diversity one year post-transplant.

It was with unique molecular identifiers that the TCRbeta library was prepared. TCRdb re-called the PCR reads through MiXCR, storing one row per CDR3 protein. The data hold 500,000 to 600,000 distinct CDR3 sequences, with 27% observed a single time. As concerns this clonotype: Its antigen is unknown.

The sequence came from a boy less than two years old with Wiskott-Aldrich syndrome, due to receive a stem cell transplant. Sequencing was performed on PBMCs, taken before TCRalphabeta/CD19-depleted stem cell transplant.

The CDR3 sequence: CASSLRQSSNEQFF. In DNA, the CDR3 is TGTGCCAGCAGTCTACGGCAGAGCAGCAATGAGCAGTTCTTC. The rearrangement joins TRBV12-3 or TRBV12-4 to TRBJ2-1, with D uncertain. The CDR3 contains 14 residues. V was clipped by 5 bases and J by 6 bases, with 14 bases between them.